Described below is a single TCR beta chain sequence and its context. The sample comes from a study of CXCR3-negative and CXCR3-positive naive CD8 T cells. The CDR3 is 12 amino acids. CDR1 and CDR2 (germline): MDHEN, SYDVKM. The libraries of TRB cDNA were prepared using 5' RACE with UMI labels. TCRdb reprocessed the 5' RACE reads, keeping one entry per CDR3 protein, no DNA. The listing records roughly 48,000 distinct CDR3 sequences. The chain recombines TRBV28 with TRBJ2-2. Sequencing was carried out using memory CD8+ T cells from blood. The receptor was isolated from a human donor in good health. Some clones in this sample may be carry-over from other donors' samples. The CDR3 is CASRPSAVELFF.